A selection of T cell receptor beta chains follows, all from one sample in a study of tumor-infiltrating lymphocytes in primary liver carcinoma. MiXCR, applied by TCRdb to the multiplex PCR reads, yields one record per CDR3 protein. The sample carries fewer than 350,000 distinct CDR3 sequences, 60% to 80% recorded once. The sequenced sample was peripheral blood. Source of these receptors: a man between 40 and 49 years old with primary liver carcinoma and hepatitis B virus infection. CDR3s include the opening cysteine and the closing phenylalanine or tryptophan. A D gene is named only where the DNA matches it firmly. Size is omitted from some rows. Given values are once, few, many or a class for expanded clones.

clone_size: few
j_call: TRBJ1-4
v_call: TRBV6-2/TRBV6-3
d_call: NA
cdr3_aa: CASATPRNGEKLFF
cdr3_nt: TGTGCCAGCGCCACCCCGCGAAACGGGGAAAAACTGTTTTTT

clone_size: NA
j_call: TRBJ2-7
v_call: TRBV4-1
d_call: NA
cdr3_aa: CASSHEGRGGSYEQYF
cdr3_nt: TGCGCCAGCAGCCATGAAGGGCGGGGCGGCTCCTACGAGCAGTACTTC

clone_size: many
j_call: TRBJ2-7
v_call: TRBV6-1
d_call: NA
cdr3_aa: CATQSDGLRVEQYF
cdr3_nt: TGTGCCACCCAATCGGACGGACTACGCGTCGAGCAGTACTTC

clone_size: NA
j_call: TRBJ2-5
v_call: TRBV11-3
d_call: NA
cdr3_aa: CASSGEGGETQYF
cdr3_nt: TGTGCCAGCAGCGGGGAAGGAGGGGAGACCCAATACTTC

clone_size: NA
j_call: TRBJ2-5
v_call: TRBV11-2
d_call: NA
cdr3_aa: CASAIKSGSQGETQYF
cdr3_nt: TGTGCCAGCGCCATAAAAAGTGGGAGTCAAGGGGAGACCCAGTACTTC

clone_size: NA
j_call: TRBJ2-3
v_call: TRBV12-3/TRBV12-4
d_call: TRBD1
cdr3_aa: CASSLIQGAIDTQYF
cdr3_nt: TGTGCCAGCAGTTTAATACAGGGGGCGATAGATACGCAGTATTTT

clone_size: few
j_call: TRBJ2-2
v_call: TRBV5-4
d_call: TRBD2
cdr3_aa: CASSRGLAGENTGELFF
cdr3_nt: TGTGCCAGCAGCCGGGGACTAGCGGGTGAGAACACCGGGGAGCTGTTTTTT

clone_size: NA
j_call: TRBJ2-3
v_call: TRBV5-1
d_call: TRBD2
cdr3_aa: CASSLRTSGRGSDTQYF
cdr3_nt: TGCGCCAGCAGCTTGAGGACTAGCGGGAGAGGATCAGATACGCAGTATTTT

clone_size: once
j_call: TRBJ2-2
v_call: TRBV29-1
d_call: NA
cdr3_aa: CSVARDRVGSGSCFF
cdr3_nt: NA

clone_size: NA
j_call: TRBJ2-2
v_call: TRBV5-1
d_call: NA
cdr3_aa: CASTSDTSNTGELFF
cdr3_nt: TGCGCCAGCACCAGCGACACCTCGAACACCGGGGAGCTGTTTTTT

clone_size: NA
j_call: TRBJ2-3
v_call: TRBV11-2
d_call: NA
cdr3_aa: CANSLAPTDTQYF
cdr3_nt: TGCGCCAACAGCTTAGCCCCCACAGATACGCAGTATTTT

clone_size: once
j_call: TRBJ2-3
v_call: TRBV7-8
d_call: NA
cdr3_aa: CASSPLLTGTSADTQYF
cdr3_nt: TGTGCCAGCAGCCCCCTTCTGACAGGAACTAGCGCAGATACGCAGTATTTT

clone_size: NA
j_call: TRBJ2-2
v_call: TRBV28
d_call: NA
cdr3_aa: CASSSTGLGELFF
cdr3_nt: TGTGCCAGCAGTTCCACAGGGTTGGGGGAGCTGTTTTTT

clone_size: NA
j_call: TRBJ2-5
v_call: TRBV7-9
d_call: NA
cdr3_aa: CASNPLTGQETQYF
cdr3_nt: TGTGCCAGCAACCCGCTGACAGGCCAAGAGACCCAGTACTTC

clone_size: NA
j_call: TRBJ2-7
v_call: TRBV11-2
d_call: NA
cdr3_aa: CASSSLAASFEQYF
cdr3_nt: TGTGCCAGCAGCTCCCTAGCAGCATCATTCGAGCAGTACTTC

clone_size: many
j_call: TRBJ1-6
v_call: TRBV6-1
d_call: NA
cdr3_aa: CASSAGSAGSPLHF
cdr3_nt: TGTGCCAGCAGTGCGGGCAGCGCGGGATCACCCCTCCACTTT

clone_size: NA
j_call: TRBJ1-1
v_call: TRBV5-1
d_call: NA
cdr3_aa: CASSLRGEDTEAFF
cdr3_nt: TGCGCCAGCAGCTTGCGTGGGGAGGACACTGAAGCTTTCTTT

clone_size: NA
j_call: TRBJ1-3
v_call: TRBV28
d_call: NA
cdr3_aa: CASSLWAPSGNTIYF
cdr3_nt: TGTGCCAGCAGTTTATGGGCGCCCTCTGGAAACACCATATATTTT

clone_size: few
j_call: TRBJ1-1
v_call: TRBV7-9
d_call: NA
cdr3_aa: CASSRQVEAFF
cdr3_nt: TGTGCCAGCAGCCGACAGGTTGAAGCTTTCTTT

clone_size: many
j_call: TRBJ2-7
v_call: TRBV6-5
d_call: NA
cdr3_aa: CASSYSRSYEQYF
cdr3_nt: TGTGCCAGCAGTTACTCGAGAAGCTACGAGCAGTACTTC

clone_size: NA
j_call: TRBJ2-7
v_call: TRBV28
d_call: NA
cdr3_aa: CASSGYLTYEQYF
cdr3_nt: TGTGCCAGCAGTGGGTACCTGACCTACGAGCAGTACTTC

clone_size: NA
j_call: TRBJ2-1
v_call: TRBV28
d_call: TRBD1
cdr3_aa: CASSFPGTGAYNEQFF
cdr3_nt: TGTGCCAGCAGTTTCCCCGGGACAGGGGCCTACAATGAGCAGTTCTTC

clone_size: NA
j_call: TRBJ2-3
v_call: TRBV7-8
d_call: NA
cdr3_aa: CASSSGDGNPDTQYF
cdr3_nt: TGTGCCAGCAGCTCAGGGGATGGTAACCCAGATACGCAGTATTTT

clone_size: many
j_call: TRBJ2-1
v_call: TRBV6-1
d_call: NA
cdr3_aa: CASSDHGYNEQFF
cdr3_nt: TGTGCCAGCAGTGACCACGGATACAATGAGCAGTTCTTC

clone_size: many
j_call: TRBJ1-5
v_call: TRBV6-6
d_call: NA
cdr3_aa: CASSRPTGTNQPQHF
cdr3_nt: TGTGCCAGCAGCCGTCCCACCGGGACGAATCAGCCCCAGCATTTT

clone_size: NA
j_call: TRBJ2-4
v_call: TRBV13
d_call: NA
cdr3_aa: CASGEGRGIQYF
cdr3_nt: TGTGCTAGCGGTGAGGGGCGGGGAATTCAGTACTTC

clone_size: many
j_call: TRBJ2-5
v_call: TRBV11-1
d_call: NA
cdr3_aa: CASSTGGGQRQETQYF
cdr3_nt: TGTGCCAGCAGCACTGGGGGGGGACAGCGTCAAGAGACCCAGTACTTC

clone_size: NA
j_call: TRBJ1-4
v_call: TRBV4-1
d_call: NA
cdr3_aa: CASNQDPGGVEKLFF
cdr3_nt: TGCGCCAGCAACCAAGATCCGGGGGGCGTTGAAAAACTGTTTTTT

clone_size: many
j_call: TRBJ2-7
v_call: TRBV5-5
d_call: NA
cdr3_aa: CASSPDTGSSYEQYF
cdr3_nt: TGTGCCAGCAGCCCCGACACGGGGAGCTCCTACGAGCAGTACTTC

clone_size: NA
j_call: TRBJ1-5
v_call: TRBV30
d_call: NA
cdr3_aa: CACSVNRRNQHQHF
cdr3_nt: TGTGCCTGTAGTGTAAACCGGCGCAATCAGCACCAGCATTTT

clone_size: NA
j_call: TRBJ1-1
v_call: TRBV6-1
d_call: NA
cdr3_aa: CACTQTSGNTEAFF
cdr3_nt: TGTGCCTGCACCCAGACGTCCGGAAACACTGAAGCTTTCTTT

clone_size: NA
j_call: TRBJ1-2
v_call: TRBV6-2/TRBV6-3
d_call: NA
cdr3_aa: CANSYTYGYTF
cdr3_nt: TGTGCCAACAGTTACACCTATGGCTACACCTTC

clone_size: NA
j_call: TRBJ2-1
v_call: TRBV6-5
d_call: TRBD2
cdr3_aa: CASGRRTSGPYEQFF
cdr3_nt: TGTGCAAGCGGTCGAAGGACTAGCGGCCCCTATGAGCAGTTCTTC

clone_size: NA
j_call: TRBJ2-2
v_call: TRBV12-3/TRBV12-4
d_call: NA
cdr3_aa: CASSSNKVGELFF
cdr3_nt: TGTGCCAGTAGTTCAAATAAAGTCGGGGAGCTGTTTTTT

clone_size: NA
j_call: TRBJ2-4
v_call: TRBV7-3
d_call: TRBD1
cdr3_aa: CASRRPGQDKNIQYF
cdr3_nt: TGTGCCAGCAGACGACCGGGACAGGATAAAAACATTCAGTACTTC

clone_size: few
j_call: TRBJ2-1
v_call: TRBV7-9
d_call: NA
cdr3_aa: CASRYGGRIGEQFF
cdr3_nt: TGTGCCAGCAGGTATGGGGGGCGCATCGGTGAGCAGTTCTTC

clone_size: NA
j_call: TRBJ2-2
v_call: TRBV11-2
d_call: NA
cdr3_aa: CASNRGDDTGKLFF
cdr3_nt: TGTGCCAGCAACCGCGGGGACGACACCGGGAAGCTGTTCTTT

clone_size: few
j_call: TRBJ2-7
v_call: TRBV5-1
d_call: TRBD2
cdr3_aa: CASSYYHGVGGSSGEQYF
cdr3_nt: TGCGCCAGCAGCTATTATCACGGGGTTGGCGGGAGTTCAGGCGAGCAATACTTC

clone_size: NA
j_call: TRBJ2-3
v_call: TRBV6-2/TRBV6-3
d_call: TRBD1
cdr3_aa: CASRRSGGAGSNTQYF
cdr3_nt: TGTGCCAGCAGACGATCAGGGGGCGCAGGTTCAAATACGCAGTATTTT

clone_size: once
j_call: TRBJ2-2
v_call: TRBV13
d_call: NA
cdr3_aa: CAISLTAERWTGELFF
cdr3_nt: TGTGCCATCAGCCTCACGGCGGAAAGGTGGACCGGGGAGCTGTTTTTT

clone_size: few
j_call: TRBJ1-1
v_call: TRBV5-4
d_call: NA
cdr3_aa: CASSAWTAMNTEAFF
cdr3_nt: TGTGCCAGCAGCGCCTGGACGGCCATGAACACTGAAGCTTTCTTT

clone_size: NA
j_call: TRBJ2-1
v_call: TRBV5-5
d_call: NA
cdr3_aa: CPSSLIWTHSEQFF
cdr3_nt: TGTCCCAGCAGCTTGATTTGGACCCACAGTGAGCAGTTCTTC

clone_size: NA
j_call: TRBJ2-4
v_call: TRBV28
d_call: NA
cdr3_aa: CAGSLKDPRAAKNIQYF
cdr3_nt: TGTGCCGGCAGTTTAAAGGACCCCAGAGCAGCCAAAAACATACAGTACTTC

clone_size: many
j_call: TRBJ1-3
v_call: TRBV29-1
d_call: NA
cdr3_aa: CSAEGVGNTIYF
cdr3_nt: TGCAGCGCCGAGGGGGTGGGAAACACCATATATTTT

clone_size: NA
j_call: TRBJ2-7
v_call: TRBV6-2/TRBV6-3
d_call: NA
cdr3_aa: CASSLRDGDTEQHF
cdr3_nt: TGTGCCAGCAGTCTCCGGGACGGAGATACGGAGCAGCACTTC

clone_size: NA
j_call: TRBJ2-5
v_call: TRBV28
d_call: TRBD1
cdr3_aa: CATSTGVETQYF
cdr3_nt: TGTGCCACTTCGACAGGGGTCGAGACCCAGTACTTC

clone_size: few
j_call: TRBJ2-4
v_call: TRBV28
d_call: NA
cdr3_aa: CASGRGTMNIQYF
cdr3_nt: TGTGCCAGTGGGAGGGGGACAATGAACATTCAGTACTTC

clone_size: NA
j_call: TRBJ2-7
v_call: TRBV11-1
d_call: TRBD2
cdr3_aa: CASILGLAETYEQYF
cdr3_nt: TGTGCCAGCATCTTAGGACTAGCGGAAACCTACGAACAGTACTTC